Below, 5 T cell receptor beta chains from the same sample are listed, as sequenced in a study of beta chain features in type 1 diabetes. Whole-study findings and limits: For Type 1 diabetes patients, all four CD4+ subsets carried TCRB CDR3s that were moderately but significantly shorter.

What these receptors recognize is not known. What was sequenced were expressed TCRB transcripts, since all of the isolated RNA had been reverse transcribed. Data came from immunoSEQ multiplex PCR; TCRdb stores just in-frame clones and leaves some out. The table has around 310,000 clones, around an eighth seen once. Sequenced: naive CD4+ T cells from blood. All receptors come from a woman aged 18-30 years with type 1 diabetes.

The J gene is TRBJ1-5, the V gene TRBV5-1, with a possible D match to TRBD1 (5 bases). The CDR3 runs to 16 residues. Germline V CDR1 and CDR2: SGHRS, YFSETQ. The V end was cut by 1 base, the J end by 2 bases, with 13 bases between. This CDR3 reads CASSLSGGGGNQPQHF. The DNA for the CDR3 is TGCGCCAGCAGCTTGTCCGGGGGAGGTGGCAATCAGCCCCAGCATTTT.

This chain joins TRBV9 and TRBJ2-5, with 7 bases identical to TRBD1. The CDR3 extends over 13 amino acids. Germline loops: CDR1 SGDLS, CDR2 YYNGEE. V shed 3 bases, J shed 3 bases, and the junction held 2 bases outside the gene matches. The CDR3 sequence: CASSAGTEETQYF. The CDR3 nucleotides read TGTGCCAGCAGCGCCGGGACAGAAGAGACCCAGTACTTC.

This clone was observed a few times. This sequence joins TRBV19 and TRBJ2-6, with no clear D. The CDR3 consists of 15 residues. The germline gives CDR1 LNHDA, CDR2 SQIVND (reference sequence). The ends were cut back, 3 bases at V and 1 base at J, with 7 bases in the middle. CDR3 residues: CASSIIASGANVLTF. As DNA, the CDR3 is TGTGCCAGTAGTATCATTGCGTCTGGGGCCAACGTCCTGACTTTC.

This clone was seen a handful of times. The same CDR3 can be traced to other DNA sequences in this sample. The chain combines TRBV18 with TRBJ2-3; 11 nucleotides align to TRBD2. This CDR3 is built from 15 residues. Germline trimming cut 3 bases from V and 3 bases from J; bases unmatched to any gene: 2. The germline V gene encodes CDR1 KGHSH and CDR2 LQKENI. Here the CDR3 DNA reads TGTGCCAGCTCACCCACTAGCGGGAGTACAGATACGCAGTATTTT. Protein: CASSPTSGSTDTQYF. The complete variable domain, with remaining parts taken from reference TRBV18 and TRBJ2-3, reads NAGVMQNPRHLVRRRGQEARLRCSPMKGHSHVYWYRQLPEEGLKFMVYLQKENIIDESGMPKERFSAEFPKEGPSILRIQQVVRGDSAAYFCASSPTSGSTDTQYFGPGTRLTVL.

The sample holds a few counts of this clone. The rearrangement links TRBV7-8 to TRBJ1-1, with 7 bases aligning to TRBD1. The CDR3 is made up of 15 amino acids. V gave up 5 bases and J gave up 5 bases; unmatched junction bases: 11. Germline assignment: CDR1 SGHVS and CDR2 FQNEAQ. The CDR3 DNA reads as TGTGCCAGCAGCCCAGAGAGGGGGCGGAGTACTGAAGCTTTCTTT. Translated, it gives CASSPERGRSTEAFF.